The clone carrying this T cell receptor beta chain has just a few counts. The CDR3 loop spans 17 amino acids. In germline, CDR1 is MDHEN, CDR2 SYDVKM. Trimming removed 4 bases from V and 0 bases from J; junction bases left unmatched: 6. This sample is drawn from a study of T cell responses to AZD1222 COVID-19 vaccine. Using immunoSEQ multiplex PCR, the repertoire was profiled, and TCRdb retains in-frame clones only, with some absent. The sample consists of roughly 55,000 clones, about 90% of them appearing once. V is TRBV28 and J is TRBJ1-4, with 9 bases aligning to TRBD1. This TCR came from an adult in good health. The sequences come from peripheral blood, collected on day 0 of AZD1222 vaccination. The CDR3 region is CASSSQGAGATNEKLFF. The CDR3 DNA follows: TGTGCCAGCAGTTCACAGGGGGCAGGGGCAACTAATGAAAAACTGTTTTTT.